This paragraph reports one T cell receptor (beta chain). The sample comes from a study of CD8 T cells in Susac syndrome. V gave up 0 bases and J gave up 1 base, with 6 bases separating them. Germline V gene sequence: CDR1 GTSNPN, CDR2 SVGIG (reference sequence). This CDR3 has 13 residues. Reverse transcription of roughly 0.5 to 1 ug RNA was carried out with random hexamers. TCRdb ran MiXCR on the immunoSEQ multiplex PCR reads and lists one entry per CDR3 protein. The table lists roughly 150,000 distinct CDR3 sequences, roughly 95% of them singletons, with around 0.15% in the top ten. Material for sequencing was CD8+ T cells from PBMCs. The chain combines TRBV30 with TRBJ1-1; D gene uncertain. This TCR came from a human donor with multiple sclerosis. CDR3 residues: CAWSVLGNTEAFF. The CDR3 DNA reads as TGTGCCTGGAGTGTACTGGGGAACACTGAAGCTTTCTTT.